This T cell receptor beta chain is from a study of T cells in women clearing cervical HPV infection. On the study more broadly: HLA type could not be excluded as a confounder. Notes on the study in general: Combining TCR richness with V gene abundances gave around 0.83 AUC. Timing of associations relative to infection is unclear; T-cell subsets were not isolated.

As to this clone: What it binds is not known. The observed sequence ends 3 residues before the CDR3 terminus, with the missing tail filled in from the germline J gene.

J lost 5 bases, V lost 6 bases, and 11 bases had no gene match. This CDR3 comprises 15 residues. Germline V gives CDR1 DFQATT, CDR2 SNEGSKA (reference sequence). Some clones are missing from TCRdb's copy, which holds only in-frame ones; the method was immunoSEQ multiplex PCR. This sample's clone table lists roughly 30,000 clones. This TCR derives from a woman aged 18 to 75 with a cervical HPV16 infection that either progressed to CIN3+ or cleared (not recorded which). The chain links TRBV20-1 to TRBJ1-4, with 8 bases lining up with TRBD1. Sequenced: blood buffy coat. The sequenced part of the CDR3 DNA is TGCAGTGCCCCCGACGACAGGGGTGGGAATGAAAAA. Translated: CSAPDDRGGNEK. The full-length CDR3 reads as CSAPDDRGGNEKLFF.